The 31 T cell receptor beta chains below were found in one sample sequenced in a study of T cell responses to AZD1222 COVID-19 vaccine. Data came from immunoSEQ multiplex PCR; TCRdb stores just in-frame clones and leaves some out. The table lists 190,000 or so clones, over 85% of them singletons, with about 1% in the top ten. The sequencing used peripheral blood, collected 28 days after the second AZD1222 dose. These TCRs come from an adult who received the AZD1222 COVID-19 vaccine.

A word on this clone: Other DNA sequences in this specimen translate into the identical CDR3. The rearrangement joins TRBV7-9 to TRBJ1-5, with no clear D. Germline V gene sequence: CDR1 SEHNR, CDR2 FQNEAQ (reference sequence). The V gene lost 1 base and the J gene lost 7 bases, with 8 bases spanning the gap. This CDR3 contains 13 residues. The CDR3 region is CASSLEGVQPQHF. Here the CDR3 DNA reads TGTGCCAGCAGCTTAGAAGGAGTGCAGCCCCAGCATTTT.

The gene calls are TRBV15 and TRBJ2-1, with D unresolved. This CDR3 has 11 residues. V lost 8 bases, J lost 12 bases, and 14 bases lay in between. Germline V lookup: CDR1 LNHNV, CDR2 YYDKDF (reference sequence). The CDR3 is CATLAPFGQFF. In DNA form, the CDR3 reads TGTGCCACCCTCGCGCCATTCGGGCAGTTCTTC.

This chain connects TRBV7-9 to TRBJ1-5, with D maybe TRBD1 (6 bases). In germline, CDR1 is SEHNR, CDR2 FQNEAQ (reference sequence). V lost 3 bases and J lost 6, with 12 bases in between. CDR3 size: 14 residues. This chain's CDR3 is CASSFQGPGQPQHF. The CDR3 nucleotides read TGTGCCAGCAGCTTCCAGGGGCCGGGTCAGCCCCAGCATTTT. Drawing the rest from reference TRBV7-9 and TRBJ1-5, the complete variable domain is DTGVSQNPRHKITKRGQNVTFRCDPISEHNRLYWYRQTLGQGPEFLTYFQNEAQLEKSRLLSDRFSAERPKGSFSTLEIQRTEQGDSAMYLCASSFQGPGQPQHFGDGTRLSIL.

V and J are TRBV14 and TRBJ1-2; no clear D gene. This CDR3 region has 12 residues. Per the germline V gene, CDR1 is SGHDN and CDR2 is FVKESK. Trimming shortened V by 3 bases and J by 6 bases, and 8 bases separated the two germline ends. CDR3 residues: CASSQGAHGYTF. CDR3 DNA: TGTGCCAGCAGCCAGGGAGCTCATGGCTACACCTTC.

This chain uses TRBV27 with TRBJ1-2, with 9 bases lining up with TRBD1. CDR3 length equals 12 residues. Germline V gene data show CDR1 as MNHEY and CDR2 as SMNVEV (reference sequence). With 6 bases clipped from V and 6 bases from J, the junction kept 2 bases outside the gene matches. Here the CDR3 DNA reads TGTGCCAGCAGCGGGACAGGGAATGGCTACACCTTC. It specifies CASSGTGNGYTF.

The CDR3 spells CASSLVASGEGVQFF. CDR3 DNA sequence: TGCGCCAGCAGCTTGGTAGCTAGCGGGGAGGGTGTGCAGTTCTTC. This chain uses TRBV5-1 with TRBJ2-1; TRBD2 matches 9 bases. The V and J ends lost 0 bases and 12 bases, in that order; junction bases with no gene match: 10. This CDR3 comprises 15 residues. Germline CDR1 and CDR2: SGHRS and YFSETQ.

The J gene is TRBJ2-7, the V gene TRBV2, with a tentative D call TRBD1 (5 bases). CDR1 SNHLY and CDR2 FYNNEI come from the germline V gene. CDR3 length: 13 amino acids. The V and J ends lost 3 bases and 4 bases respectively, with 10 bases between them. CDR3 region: CASSDNRSYEQYF. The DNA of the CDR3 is TGTGCCAGCAGTGACAACAGGAGTTACGAGCAGTACTTC.

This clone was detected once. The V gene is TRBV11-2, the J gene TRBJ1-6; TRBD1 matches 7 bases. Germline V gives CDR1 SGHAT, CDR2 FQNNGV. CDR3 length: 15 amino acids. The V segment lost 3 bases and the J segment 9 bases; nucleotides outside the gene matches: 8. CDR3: CASSFVRGGSSPLHF. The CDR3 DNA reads TGTGCCAGCAGCTTCGTCAGGGGGGGCAGTTCACCCCTCCACTTT.

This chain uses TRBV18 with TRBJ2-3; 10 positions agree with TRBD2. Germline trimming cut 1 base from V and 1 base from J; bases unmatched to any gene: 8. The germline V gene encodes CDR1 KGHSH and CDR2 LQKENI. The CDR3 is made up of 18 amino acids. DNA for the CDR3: TGTGCCAGCTCACCACGAGCGGGGGGGACTGGCGGCACAGATACGCAGTATTTT. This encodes CASSPRAGGTGGTDTQYF.

This chain's CDR3 is CASSPQRTDHNTEAFF. The CDR3 coding sequence is TGTGCCAGCTCACCACAACGGACAGACCATAACACTGAAGCTTTCTTT. The J gene is TRBJ1-1, the V gene TRBV18; D possibly corresponds to TRBD1 (6 bases). The CDR3 runs 16 residues. Trimming took 1 base from V and 2 from J, leaving 14 bases between them. Germline V CDR1 and CDR2: KGHSH, LQKENI.

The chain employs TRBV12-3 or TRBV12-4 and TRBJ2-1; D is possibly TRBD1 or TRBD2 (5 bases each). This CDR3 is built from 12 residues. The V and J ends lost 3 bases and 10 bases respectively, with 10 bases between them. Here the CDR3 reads CASSFPREEQFF. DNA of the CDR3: TGTGCCAGCAGTTTCCCCAGGGAGGAGCAGTTCTTC.

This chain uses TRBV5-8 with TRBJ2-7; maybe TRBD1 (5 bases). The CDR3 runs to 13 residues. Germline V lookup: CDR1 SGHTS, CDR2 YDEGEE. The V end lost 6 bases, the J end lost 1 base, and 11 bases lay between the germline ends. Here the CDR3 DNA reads TGTGCCAGCAACCGACAGCCTTCCTACGAGCAGTACTTC. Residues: CASNRQPSYEQYF.

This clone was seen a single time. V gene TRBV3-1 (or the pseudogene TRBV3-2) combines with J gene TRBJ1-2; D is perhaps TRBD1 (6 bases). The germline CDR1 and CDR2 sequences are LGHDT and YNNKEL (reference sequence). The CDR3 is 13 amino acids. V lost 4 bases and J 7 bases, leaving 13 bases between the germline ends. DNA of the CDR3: TGTGCCAGCAGCCGTCAGGGAGGGGGTGGCTACACCTTC. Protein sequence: CASSRQGGGGYTF.

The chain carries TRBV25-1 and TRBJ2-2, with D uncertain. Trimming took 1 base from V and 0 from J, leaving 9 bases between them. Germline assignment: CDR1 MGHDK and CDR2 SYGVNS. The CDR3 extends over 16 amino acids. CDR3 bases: TGTGCCAGCAGTGAATTTAAGGGAACGAACACCGGGGAGCTGTTTTTT. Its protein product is CASSEFKGTNTGELFF.

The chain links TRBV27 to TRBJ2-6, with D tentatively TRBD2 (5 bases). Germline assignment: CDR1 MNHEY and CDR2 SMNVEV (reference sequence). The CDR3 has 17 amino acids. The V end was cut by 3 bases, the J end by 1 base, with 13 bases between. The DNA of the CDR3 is TGTGCCAGCAGTTTGAGCTACCCGGGGTCTGGGGCCAACGTCCTGACTTTC. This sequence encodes CASSLSYPGSGANVLTF.

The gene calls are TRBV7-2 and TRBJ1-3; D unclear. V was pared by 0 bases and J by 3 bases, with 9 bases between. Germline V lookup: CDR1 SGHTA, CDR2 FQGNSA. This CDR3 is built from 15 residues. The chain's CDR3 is CASSLAAPVGNTIYF. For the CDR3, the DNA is TGTGCCAGCAGCTTAGCGGCCCCGGTTGGAAACACCATATATTTT.

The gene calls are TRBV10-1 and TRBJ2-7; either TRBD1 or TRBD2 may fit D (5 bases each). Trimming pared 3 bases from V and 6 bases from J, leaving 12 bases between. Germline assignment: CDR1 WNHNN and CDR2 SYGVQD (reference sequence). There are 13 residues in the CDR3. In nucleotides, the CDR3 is TGCGCCAGCAGTGACGGGGCGACGCGCGAGCAGTACTTC. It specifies CASSDGATREQYF.

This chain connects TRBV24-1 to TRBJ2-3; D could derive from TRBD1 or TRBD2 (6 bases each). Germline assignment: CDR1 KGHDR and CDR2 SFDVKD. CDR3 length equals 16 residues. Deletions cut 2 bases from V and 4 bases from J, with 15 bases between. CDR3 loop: CATSDSQGGGPDTQYF. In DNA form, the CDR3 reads TGTGCCACCAGTGATTCGCAGGGTGGGGGGCCAGATACGCAGTATTTT.

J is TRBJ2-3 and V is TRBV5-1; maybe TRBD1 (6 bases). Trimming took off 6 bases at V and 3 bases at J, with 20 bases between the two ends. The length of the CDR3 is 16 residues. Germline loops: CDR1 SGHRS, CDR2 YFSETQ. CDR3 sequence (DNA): TGCGCCAGCAACCCTTCGTGGGGGCAGCGTACAGATACGCAGTATTTT. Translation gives CASNPSWGQRTDTQYF.

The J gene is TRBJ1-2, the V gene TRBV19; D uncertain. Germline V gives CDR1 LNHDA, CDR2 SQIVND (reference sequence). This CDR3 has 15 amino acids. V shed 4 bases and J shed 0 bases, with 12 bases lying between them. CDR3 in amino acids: CASSNPGDANYGYTF. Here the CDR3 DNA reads TGTGCCAGTAGTAACCCAGGCGATGCTAACTATGGCTACACCTTC.

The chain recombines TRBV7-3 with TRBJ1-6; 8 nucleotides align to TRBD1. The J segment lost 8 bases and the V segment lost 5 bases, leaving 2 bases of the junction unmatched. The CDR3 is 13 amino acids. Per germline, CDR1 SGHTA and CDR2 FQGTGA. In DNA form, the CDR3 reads TGTGCCAGCAGCGACAGGGGAGATTCACCCCTCCACTTT. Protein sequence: CASSDRGDSPLHF. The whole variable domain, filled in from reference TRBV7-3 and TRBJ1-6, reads GAGVSQTPSNKVTEKGKYVELRCDPISGHTALYWYRQSLGQGPEFLIYFQGTGAADDSGLPNDRFFAVRPEGSVSTLKIQRTERGDSAVYLCASSDRGDSPLHFGNGTRLTVT.

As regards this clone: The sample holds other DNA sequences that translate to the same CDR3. CDR3 loop: CASSVNTEAFF. The CDR3 DNA reads as TGTGCCAGCAGTGTGAACACTGAAGCTTTCTTT. The chain combines TRBV28 with TRBJ1-1; no firm D call. Between the trimmed V and J ends, which lost 5 bases and 0 bases, there was a span of 1 base. The germline V gene has CDR1 MDHEN and CDR2 SYDVKM. This CDR3 comprises 11 residues.

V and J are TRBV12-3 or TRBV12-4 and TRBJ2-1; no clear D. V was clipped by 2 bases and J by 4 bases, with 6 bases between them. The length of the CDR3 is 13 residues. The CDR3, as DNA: TGTGCCAGCAGTTTACAAGGGTACAATGAGCAGTTCTTC. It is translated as CASSLQGYNEQFF.

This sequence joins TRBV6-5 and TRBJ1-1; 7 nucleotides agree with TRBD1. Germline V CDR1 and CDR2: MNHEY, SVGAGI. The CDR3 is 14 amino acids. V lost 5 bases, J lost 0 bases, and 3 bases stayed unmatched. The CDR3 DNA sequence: TGTGCCAGCAGTCCCAGGGGGATGAACACTGAAGCTTTCTTT. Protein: CASSPRGMNTEAFF.

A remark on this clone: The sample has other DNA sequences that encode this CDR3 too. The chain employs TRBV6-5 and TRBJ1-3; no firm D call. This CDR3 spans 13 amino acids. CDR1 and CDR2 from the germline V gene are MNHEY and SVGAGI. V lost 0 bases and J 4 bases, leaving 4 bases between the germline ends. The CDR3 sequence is CASSYSSGNTIYF. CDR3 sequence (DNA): TGTGCCAGCAGTTACTCTTCGGGAAACACCATATATTTT.

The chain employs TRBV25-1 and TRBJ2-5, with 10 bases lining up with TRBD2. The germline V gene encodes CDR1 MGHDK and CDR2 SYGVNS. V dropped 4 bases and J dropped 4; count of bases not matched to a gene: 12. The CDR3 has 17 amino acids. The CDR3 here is CASSAVAGGPGAETQYF. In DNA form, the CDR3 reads TGTGCCAGCAGTGCGGTAGCGGGGGGACCGGGGGCAGAGACCCAGTACTTC.

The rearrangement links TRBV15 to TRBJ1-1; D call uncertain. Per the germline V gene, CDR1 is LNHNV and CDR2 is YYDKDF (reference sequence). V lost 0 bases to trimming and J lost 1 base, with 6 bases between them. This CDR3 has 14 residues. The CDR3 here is CATSREIGNTEAFF. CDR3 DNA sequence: TGTGCCACCAGCAGAGAGATCGGGAACACTGAAGCTTTCTTT.

DNA of the CDR3: TGTGCCAGCAGCATTGAGCGGGGGGGCCAAAATGAGCAGTTCTTC. Residues: CASSIERGGQNEQFF. The chain has TRBV7-2 and TRBJ2-1; the match to TRBD2 covers 10 bases. Trimming at V came to 5 bases and at J to 7 bases, leaving 8 bases not matched to a gene. The CDR3 is 15 residues long. Germline values: CDR1 SGHTA, CDR2 FQGNSA.

The CDR3 DNA follows: TGTGCCAGCAGTCCAACCGGACAGGCACAAACTAATGAAAAACTGTTTTTT. This gives the protein CASSPTGQAQTNEKLFF. The chain carries TRBV6-6 and TRBJ1-4; 7 bases map to TRBD1. This CDR3 spans 17 amino acids. CDR1 MNHNY and CDR2 SVGAGI come from the germline V gene (reference sequence). Trimming at V came to 5 bases and at J to 1 base, leaving 10 bases not matched to a gene.

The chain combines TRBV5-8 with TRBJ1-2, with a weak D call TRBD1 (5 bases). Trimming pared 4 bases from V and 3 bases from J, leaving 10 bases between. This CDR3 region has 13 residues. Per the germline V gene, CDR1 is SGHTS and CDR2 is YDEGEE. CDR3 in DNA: TGTGCCAGCAGCAGTCAGGGTGACTATGGCTACACCTTC. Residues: CASSSQGDYGYTF.

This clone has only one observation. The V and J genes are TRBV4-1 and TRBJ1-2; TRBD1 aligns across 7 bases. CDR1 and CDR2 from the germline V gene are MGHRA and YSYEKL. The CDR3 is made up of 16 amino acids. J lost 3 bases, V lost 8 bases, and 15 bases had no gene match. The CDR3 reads CASGNFGTEEYYGYTF. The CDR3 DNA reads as TGCGCCAGCGGAAACTTCGGGACAGAGGAATACTATGGCTACACCTTC.